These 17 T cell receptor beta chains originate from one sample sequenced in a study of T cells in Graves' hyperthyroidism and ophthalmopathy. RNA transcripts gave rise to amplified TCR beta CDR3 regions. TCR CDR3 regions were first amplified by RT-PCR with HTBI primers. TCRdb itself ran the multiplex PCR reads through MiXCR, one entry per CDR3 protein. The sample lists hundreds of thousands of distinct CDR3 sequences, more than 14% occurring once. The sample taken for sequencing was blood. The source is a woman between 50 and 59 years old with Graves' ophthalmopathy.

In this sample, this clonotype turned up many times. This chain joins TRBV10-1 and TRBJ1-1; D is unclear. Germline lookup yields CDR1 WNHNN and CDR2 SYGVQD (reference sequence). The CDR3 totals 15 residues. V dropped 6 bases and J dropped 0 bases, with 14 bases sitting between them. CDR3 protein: CASSQSEHMNTEAFF. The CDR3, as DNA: TGCGCCAGCAGCCAAAGTGAACATATGAACACTGAAGCTTTCTTT.

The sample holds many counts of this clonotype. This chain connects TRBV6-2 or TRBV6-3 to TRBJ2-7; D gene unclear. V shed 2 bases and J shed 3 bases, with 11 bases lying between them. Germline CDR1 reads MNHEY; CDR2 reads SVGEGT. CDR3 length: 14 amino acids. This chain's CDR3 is CASSYLDSNYEQYF. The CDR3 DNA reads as TGTGCCAGCAGTTACCTGGATAGTAACTACGAGCAGTACTTC.

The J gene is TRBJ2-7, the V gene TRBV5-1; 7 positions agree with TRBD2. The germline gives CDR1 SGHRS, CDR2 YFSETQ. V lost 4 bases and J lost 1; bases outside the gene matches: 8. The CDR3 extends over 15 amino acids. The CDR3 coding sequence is TGCGCCAGCAGCCCATTTCGAGCGGGATCCTACGAGCAGTACTTC. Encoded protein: CASSPFRAGSYEQYF.

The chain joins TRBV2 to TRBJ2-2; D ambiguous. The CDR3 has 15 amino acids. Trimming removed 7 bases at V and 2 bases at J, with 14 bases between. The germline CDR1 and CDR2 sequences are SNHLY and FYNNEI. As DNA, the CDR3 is TGTGCCAGCATGGTGGCTGAAACTAACACCGGGGAGCTGTTTTTT. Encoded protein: CASMVAETNTGELFF.

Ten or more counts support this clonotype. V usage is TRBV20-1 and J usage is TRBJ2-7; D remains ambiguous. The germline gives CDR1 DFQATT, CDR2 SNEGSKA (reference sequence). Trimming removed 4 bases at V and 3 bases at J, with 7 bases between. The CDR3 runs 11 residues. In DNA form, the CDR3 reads TGCAGTGCTACGGACCTCTACGAGCAGTACTTC. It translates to CSATDLYEQYF.

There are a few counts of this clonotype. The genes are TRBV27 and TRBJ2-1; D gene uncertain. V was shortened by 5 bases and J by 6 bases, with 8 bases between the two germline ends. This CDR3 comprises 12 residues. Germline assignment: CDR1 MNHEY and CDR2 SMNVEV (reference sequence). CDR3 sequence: CASSAFGNEQFF. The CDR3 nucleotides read TGTGCCAGCAGTGCCTTCGGCAATGAGCAGTTCTTC.

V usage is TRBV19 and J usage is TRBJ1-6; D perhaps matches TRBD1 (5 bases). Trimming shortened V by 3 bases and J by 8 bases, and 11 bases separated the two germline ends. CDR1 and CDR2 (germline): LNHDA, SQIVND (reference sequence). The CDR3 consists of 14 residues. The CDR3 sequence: CASSIGGIDSPLHF. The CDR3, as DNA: TGTGCCAGTAGTATTGGGGGTATTGATTCACCCCTCCACTTT. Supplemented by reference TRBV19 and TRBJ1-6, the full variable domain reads DGGITQSPKYLFRKEGQNVTLSCEQNLNHDAMYWYRQDPGQGLRLIYYSQIVNDFQKGDIAEGYSVSREKKESFPLTVTSAQKNPTAFYLCASSIGGIDSPLHFGNGTRLTVT.

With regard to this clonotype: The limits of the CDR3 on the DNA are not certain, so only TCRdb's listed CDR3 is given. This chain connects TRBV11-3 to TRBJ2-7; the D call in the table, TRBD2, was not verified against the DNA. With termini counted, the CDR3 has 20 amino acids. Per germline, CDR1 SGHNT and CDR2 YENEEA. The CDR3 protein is CASSFYICSATPGLSYEQYF.

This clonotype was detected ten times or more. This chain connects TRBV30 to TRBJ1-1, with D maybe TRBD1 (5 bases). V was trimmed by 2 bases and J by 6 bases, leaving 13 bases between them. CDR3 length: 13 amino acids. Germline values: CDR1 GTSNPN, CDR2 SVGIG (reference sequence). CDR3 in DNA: TGTGCCTGGAGTATCTGGGGGTCGGCTGAAGCTTTCTTT. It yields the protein CAWSIWGSAEAFF.

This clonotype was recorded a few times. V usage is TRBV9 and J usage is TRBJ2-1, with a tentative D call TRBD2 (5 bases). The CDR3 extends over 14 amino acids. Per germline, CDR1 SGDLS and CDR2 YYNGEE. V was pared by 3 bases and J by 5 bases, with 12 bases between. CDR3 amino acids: CASSDGSANNEQFF. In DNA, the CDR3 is TGTGCCAGCAGCGACGGTAGCGCGAACAATGAGCAGTTCTTC.

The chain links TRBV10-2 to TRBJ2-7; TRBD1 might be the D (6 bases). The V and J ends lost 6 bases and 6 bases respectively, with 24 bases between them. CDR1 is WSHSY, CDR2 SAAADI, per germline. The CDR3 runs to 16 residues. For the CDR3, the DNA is TGCGCCAGCAGGAATCCCTCAGGAGACAGGACCTGCGAGCAGTACTTC. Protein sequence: CASRNPSGDRTCEQYF.

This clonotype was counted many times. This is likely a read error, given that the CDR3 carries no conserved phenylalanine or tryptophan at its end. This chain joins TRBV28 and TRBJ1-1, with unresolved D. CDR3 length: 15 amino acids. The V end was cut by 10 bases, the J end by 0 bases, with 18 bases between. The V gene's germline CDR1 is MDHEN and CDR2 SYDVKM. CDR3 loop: CAILSPGNMNTEAFL. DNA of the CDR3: TGTGCCATCCTATCACCGGGGAATATGAACACTGAAGCTTTCCTT.

For the CDR3, the DNA is TGTGCCAGCAGCTGGATGACAGGGGATAACTATGGCTACACCTTC. This encodes CASSWMTGDNYGYTF. The chain has TRBV5-6 and TRBJ1-2; 8 bases match TRBD1. Germline V gene lookup returns CDR1 SGHDT and CDR2 YYEEEE. Unmatched junction bases numbered 5, after V lost 3 bases and J lost 1 base. The CDR3 spans 15 residues. Full variable domain (missing parts from reference TRBV5-6 and TRBJ1-2): DAGVTQSPTHLIKTRGQQVTLRCSPKSGHDTVSWYQQALGQGPQFIFQYYEEEERQRGNFPDRFSGHQFPNYSSELNVNALLLGDSALYLCASSWMTGDNYGYTFGSGTRLTVV.

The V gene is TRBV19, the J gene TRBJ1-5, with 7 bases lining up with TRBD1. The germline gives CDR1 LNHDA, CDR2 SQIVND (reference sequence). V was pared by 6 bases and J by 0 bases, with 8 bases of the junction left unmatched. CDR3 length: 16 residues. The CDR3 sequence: CASRYRDSDSNQPQHF. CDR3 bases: TGTGCCAGTAGGTACCGGGACAGTGATAGCAATCAGCCCCAGCATTTT.

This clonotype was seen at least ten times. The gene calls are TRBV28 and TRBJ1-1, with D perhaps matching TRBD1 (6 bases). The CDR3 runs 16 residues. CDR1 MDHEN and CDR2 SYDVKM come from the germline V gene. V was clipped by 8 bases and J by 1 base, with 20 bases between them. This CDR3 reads CASVGRGGLTNTEAFF. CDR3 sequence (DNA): TGTGCCAGCGTTGGACGAGGGGGGCTCACGAACACTGAAGCTTTCTTT.

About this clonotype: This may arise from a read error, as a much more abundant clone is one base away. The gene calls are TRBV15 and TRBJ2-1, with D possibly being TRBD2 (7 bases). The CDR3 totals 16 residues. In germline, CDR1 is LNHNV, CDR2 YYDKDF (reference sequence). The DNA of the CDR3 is TGTGCCACCAGCAGAGTGGGGGGGGCGAAGAGCAATGAGCGGTTCTTC. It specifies CATSRVGGAKSNERFF.

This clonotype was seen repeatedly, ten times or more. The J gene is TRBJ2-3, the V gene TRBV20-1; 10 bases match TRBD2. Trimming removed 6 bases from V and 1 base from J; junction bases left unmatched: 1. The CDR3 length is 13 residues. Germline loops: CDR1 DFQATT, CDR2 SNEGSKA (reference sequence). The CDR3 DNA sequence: TGCAGTGCCACTAGCGGGGGCACAGATACGCAGTATTTT. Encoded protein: CSATSGGTDTQYF.